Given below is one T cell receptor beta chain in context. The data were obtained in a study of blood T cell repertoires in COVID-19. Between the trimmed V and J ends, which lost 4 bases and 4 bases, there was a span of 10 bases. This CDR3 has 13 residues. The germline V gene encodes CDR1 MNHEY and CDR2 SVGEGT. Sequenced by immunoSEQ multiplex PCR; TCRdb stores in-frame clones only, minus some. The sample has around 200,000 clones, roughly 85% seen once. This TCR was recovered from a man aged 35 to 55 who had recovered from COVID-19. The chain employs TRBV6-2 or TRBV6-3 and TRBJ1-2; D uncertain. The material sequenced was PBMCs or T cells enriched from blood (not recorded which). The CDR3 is CASSSQASYGYTF. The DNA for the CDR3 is TGTGCCAGCAGTTCCCAGGCCTCCTATGGCTACACCTTC.